This entry lists 14 T cell receptor beta chains sequenced from one sample in a study of shared clonotypes between healthy human individuals. Data came from immunoSEQ multiplex PCR; TCRdb stores just in-frame clones and leaves some out. The sample comprises about half a million clones, 79% of which are singletons, and about 12% rests with the top ten. Sequenced input: PBMCs. All receptors come from a middle-aged woman in good health. Some clones in this sample may be carry-over from other donors' samples.

This clone was detected once. The gene calls are TRBV11-2 and TRBJ2-7; the match to TRBD2 covers 12 bases. The CDR3 loop spans 15 amino acids. Trimming cost V 5 bases and J 9 bases; bases outside gene matches: 11. Germline CDR1 and CDR2: SGHAT and FQNNGV. The CDR3 sequence: CASSEQLAGGGGQYF. In DNA, the CDR3 is TGTGCCAGCAGCGAGCAACTAGCGGGAGGTGGGGGGCAGTACTTC.

CDR3 protein: CASSPVAGLSTDTQYF. The CDR3 region has the DNA TGTGCCAGTAGTCCTGTAGCGGGTCTTAGCACAGATACGCAGTATTTT. The chain carries TRBV19 and TRBJ2-3, with TRBD2 matching 7 bases. V lost 5 bases to trimming and J lost 0 bases; unmatched junction nucleotides: 8. Germline V lookup: CDR1 LNHDA, CDR2 SQIVND (reference sequence). CDR3 length: 16 residues. The whole variable domain, filled in from reference TRBV19 and TRBJ2-3, reads DGGITQSPKYLFRKEGQNVTLSCEQNLNHDAMYWYRQDPGQGLRLIYYSQIVNDFQKGDIAEGYSVSREKKESFPLTVTSAQKNPTAFYLCASSPVAGLSTDTQYFGPGTRLTVL.

This clone was counted a single time. The gene calls are TRBV7-9 and TRBJ2-7; 8 bases map to TRBD2. The CDR3 totals 17 residues. CDR1 SEHNR and CDR2 FQNEAQ come from the germline V gene (reference sequence). The junction had 13 bases not matched to a gene; V was cut back by 5 bases and J by 1 base. The CDR3 sequence: CASSQPPGSGTSYEQYF. The CDR3 region has the DNA TGTGCCAGCAGCCAACCTCCGGGTAGCGGGACTTCCTACGAGCAGTACTTC.

The rearrangement joins TRBV30 to TRBJ2-1; 7 nucleotides line up with TRBD2. Unmatched junction bases numbered 4, after V lost 8 bases and J lost 0 bases. Germline V lookup: CDR1 GTSNPN, CDR2 SVGIG (reference sequence). This CDR3 contains 13 residues. CDR3 amino acids: CAAREVSYNEQFF. CDR3 in DNA: TGTGCCGCACGGGAGGTCTCCTACAATGAGCAGTTCTTC.

J is TRBJ2-5 and V is TRBV11-2, with a weak D call TRBD2 (5 bases). CDR1 is SGHAT, CDR2 FQNNGV, per germline. CDR3 size: 14 residues. Trimming removed 4 bases at V and 5 bases at J, with 14 bases between. CDR3 sequence reads: CASSSHLALETQYF. The CDR3 nucleotides are TGTGCCAGCAGCTCGCATCTAGCACTTGAGACCCAGTACTTC. Filled out from reference TRBV11-2 and TRBJ2-5, the complete variable domain reads EAGVAQSPRYKIIEKRQSVAFWCNPISGHATLYWYQQILGQGPKLLIQFQNNGVVDDSQLPKDRFSAERLKGVDSTLKIQPAKLEDSAVYLCASSSHLALETQYFGPGTRLLVL.

This sequence joins TRBV19 and TRBJ2-7; 9 bases map to TRBD1. J gave up 7 bases and V 6 bases, and 10 bases lay outside the gene matches. The CDR3 consists of 14 residues. Looked up from germline, CDR1 is LNHDA and CDR2 is SQIVND (reference sequence). DNA for the CDR3: TGTGCCAGTAGAACACAGGGGGCTACGGGAGAGCAGTACTTC. Its translation: CASRTQGATGEQYF.

V and J are TRBV11-2 and TRBJ1-3; 8 nucleotides match TRBD1. J lost 4 bases, V lost 3 bases, and 5 bases had no gene match. Germline loops: CDR1 SGHAT, CDR2 FQNNGV. The CDR3 spans 15 residues. The CDR3 DNA follows: TGTGCCAGCAGCTTCCTGACAGGGGAGGGAAACACCATATATTTT. It yields the protein CASSFLTGEGNTIYF.

With regard to this clone: The junction does not match germline at one end; this may be a read error. The identical CDR3 is also encoded by other nucleotide sequences in the sample. The V call is TRBV6-5, the J call TRBJ1-5; 8 bases align to TRBD1. There are 13 residues in the CDR3. The germline CDR1 and CDR2 sequences are MNHEY and SVGAGI. CDR3 amino acids: CASRGQVNQPQHF. CDR3 coding DNA: TGCGCCAGCAGGGGACAGGTCAATCAGCCCCAGCATTTT.

V is TRBV7-2 and J is TRBJ2-7; 8 bases are shared with TRBD2. The germline gives CDR1 SGHTA, CDR2 FQGNSA. V lost 5 bases, J lost 2 bases, and 8 bases stayed unmatched. The CDR3 totals 15 residues. The CDR3 is CASSLQAGEPYEQYF. The CDR3 coding sequence is TGTGCCAGCAGCCTACAAGCGGGAGAGCCCTACGAGCAGTACTTC.

This clone appeared a few times. This sequence joins TRBV5-1 and TRBJ2-3; the match to TRBD2 covers 9 bases. The germline V gene encodes CDR1 SGHRS and CDR2 YFSETQ. V gave up 0 bases and J gave up 4 bases; unmatched junction bases: 3. The CDR3 contains 15 residues. CDR3 protein: CASSLGGRAPDTQYF. The CDR3 DNA sequence: TGCGCCAGCAGCTTGGGCGGGAGGGCACCAGATACGCAGTATTTT.

J is TRBJ1-1 and V is TRBV5-1, with 8 bases lining up with TRBD1. Germline-derived CDR1 and CDR2 are SGHRS and YFSETQ. The CDR3 runs 15 residues. J gave up 1 base and V 3 bases, and 5 bases lay outside the gene matches. The CDR3 DNA reads as TGCGCCAGCAGCTCCAGTGGACAGGGGAACACTGAAGCTTTCTTT. Residues: CASSSSGQGNTEAFF.

The chain carries TRBV28 and TRBJ2-7; TRBD1 aligns across 11 bases. Germline CDR1 and CDR2: MDHEN and SYDVKM. The CDR3 runs 15 residues. V shed 4 bases and J 4 bases; nucleotides not matched to a gene: 6. The CDR3: CASSSTGTGGYEQYF. For the CDR3, the DNA is TGTGCCAGCAGTTCGACCGGGACAGGGGGGTACGAGCAGTACTTC.

The rearrangement uses TRBV28 and TRBJ1-5; D is perhaps TRBD1 (5 bases). With 5 bases removed from V and 2 bases from J, the gap between germline ends came to 16 bases. Per the germline V gene, CDR1 is MDHEN and CDR2 is SYDVKM. CDR3 length: 16 residues. CDR3 sequence: CASSPPGGDGNQPQHF. The CDR3 coding sequence is TGTGCCAGCAGTCCCCCGGGGGGGGATGGCAATCAGCCCCAGCATTTT.

This chain joins TRBV19 and TRBJ1-1; tentatively, D is TRBD1 (6 bases). The CDR3 has 14 residues. Germline CDR1 and CDR2: LNHDA and SQIVND (reference sequence). The V end lost 3 bases, the J end lost 4 bases, and 12 bases lay between the germline ends. The CDR3 here is CASSIAGAATEAFF. The CDR3, as DNA: TGTGCCAGTAGTATCGCAGGGGCCGCCACTGAAGCTTTCTTT.